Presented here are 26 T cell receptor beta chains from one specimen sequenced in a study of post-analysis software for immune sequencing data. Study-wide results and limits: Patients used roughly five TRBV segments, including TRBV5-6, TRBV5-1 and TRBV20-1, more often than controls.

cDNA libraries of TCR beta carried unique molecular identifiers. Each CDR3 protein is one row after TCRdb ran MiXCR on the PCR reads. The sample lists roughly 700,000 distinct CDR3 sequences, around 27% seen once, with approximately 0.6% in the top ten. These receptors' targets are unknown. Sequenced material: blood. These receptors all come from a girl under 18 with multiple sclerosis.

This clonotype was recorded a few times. The DNA for the CDR3 is TGTGCCAGCAGCTTCCAAGGACGGCCGACCTACAATGAGCAGTTCTTC. Translation gives CASSFQGRPTYNEQFF. The V and J genes are TRBV5-5 and TRBJ2-1; D gene ambiguous. The ends were cut back, 2 bases at V and 2 bases at J, with 14 bases in the middle. The CDR3 loop spans 16 amino acids. Germline CDR1 is SGHKS and CDR2 is YYEKEE (reference sequence).

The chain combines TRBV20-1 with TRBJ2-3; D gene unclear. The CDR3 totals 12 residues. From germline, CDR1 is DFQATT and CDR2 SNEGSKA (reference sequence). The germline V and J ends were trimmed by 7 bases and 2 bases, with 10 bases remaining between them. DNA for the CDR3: TGCAGTGATAGCCAGCCCACAGATACGCAGTATTTT. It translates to CSDSQPTDTQYF.

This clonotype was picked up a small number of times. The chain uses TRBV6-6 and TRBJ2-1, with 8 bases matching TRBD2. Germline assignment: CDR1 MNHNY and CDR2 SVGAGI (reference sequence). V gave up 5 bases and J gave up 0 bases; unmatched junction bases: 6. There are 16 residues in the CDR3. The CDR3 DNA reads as TGTGCCAGCAGTCCCCGGGGGGGAAGCTCCTACAATGAGCAGTTCTTC. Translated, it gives CASSPRGGSSYNEQFF.

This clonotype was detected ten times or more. CDR3 nucleotides: TGCACTGCAGCAGCGGGAGCCTCCACAGATACGCAGTATTTT. Its protein is CTAAAGASTDTQYF. J is TRBJ2-3 and V is TRBV20-1; the match to TRBD2 covers 8 bases. The CDR3 is 14 amino acids. CDR1 DFQATT and CDR2 SNEGSKA come from the germline V gene (reference sequence).

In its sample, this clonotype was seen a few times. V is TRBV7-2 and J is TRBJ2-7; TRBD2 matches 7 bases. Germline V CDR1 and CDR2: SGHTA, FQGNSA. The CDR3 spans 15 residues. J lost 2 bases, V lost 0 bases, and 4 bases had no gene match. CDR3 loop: CASSLAAGDPYEQYF. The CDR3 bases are TGTGCCAGCAGCTTAGCGGCGGGAGATCCCTACGAGCAGTACTTC. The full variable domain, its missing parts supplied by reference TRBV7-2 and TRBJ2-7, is GAGVSQSPSNKVTEKGKDVELRCDPISGHTALYWYRQSLGQGLEFLIYFQGNSAPDKSGLPSDRFSAERTGGSVSTLTIQRTQQEDSAVYLCASSLAAGDPYEQYFGPGTRLTVT.

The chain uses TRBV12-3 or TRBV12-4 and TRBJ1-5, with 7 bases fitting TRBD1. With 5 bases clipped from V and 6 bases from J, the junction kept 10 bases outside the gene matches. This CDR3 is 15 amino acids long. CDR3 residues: CASSRRQGRIQPQHF. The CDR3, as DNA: TGTGCCAGCAGTAGACGACAGGGTAGGATTCAGCCCCAGCATTTT.

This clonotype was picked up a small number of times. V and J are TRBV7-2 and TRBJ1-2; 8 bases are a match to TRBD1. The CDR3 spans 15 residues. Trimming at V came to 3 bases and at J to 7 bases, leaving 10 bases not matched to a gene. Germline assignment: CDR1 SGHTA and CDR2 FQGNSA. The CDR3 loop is CASSFVTGATSGYTF. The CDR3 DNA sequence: TGTGCCAGCAGCTTCGTGACAGGGGCCACTAGTGGCTACACCTTC.

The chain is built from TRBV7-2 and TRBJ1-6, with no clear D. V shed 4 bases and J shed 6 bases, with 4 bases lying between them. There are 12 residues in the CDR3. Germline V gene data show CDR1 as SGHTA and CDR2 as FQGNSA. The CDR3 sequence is CASSWRNSPLHF. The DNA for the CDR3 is TGTGCCAGCAGCTGGCGTAATTCACCCCTCCACTTT.

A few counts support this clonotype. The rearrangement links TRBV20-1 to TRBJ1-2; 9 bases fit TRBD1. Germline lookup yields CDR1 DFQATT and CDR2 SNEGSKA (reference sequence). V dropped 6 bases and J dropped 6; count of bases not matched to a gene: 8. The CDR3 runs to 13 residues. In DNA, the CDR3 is TGCAGTGCCAGGGACAGGGCCCATGATGGCTACACCTTC. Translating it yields CSARDRAHDGYTF.

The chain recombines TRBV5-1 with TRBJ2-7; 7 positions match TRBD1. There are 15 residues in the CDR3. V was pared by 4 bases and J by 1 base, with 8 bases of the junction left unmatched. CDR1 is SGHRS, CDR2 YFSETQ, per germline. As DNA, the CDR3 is TGCGCCAGCAGCACACGGGACAGCCCTTCCTACGAGCAGTACTTC. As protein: CASSTRDSPSYEQYF.

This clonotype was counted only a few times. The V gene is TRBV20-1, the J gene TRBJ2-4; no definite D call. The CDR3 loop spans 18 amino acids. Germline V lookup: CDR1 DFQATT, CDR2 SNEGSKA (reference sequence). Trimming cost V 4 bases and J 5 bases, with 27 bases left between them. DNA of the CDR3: TGCAGTGCTAACCGCGAACTAAAGGGCCCTACCCCCCAAAACATTCAGTACTTC. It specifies CSANRELKGPTPQNIQYF.

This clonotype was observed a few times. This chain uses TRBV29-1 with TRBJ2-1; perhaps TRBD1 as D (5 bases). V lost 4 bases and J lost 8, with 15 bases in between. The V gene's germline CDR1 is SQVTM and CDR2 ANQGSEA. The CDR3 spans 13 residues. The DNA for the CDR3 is TGCAGCGTTGGAGACAGCCACCTTGATGAGCAGTTCTTC. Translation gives CSVGDSHLDEQFF.

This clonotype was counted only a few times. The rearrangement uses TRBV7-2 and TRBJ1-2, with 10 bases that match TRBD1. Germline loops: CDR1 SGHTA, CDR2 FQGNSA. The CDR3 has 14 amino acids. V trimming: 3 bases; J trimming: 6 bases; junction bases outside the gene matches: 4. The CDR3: CASSLLGTGDGYTF. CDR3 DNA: TGTGCCAGCAGCTTGCTGGGGACAGGGGATGGCTACACCTTC.

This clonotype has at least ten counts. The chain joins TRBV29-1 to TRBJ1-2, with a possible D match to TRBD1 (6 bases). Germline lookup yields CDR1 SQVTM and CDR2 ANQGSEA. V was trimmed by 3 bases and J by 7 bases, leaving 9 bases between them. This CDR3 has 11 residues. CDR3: CSVEQGTGYTF. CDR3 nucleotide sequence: TGCAGCGTTGAGCAGGGGACTGGCTACACCTTC.

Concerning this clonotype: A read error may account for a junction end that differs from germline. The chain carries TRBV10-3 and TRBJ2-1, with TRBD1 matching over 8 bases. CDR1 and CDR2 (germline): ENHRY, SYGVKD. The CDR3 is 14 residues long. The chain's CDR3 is CAVSGAGGEYEQFF. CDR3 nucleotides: TGTGCCGTCAGTGGGGCAGGGGGCGAGTATGAGCAGTTCTTC.

CDR3 loop: CASSYLRPGELFF. Written as DNA, the CDR3 is TGTGCCAGCAGTTATCTTAGACCCGGGGAGCTGTTTTTT. The chain combines TRBV6-2 or TRBV6-3 with TRBJ2-2; no definite D call. V dropped 3 bases and J dropped 6 bases, with 8 bases sitting between them. CDR1 and CDR2 (germline): MNHEY, SVGEGT. The CDR3 totals 13 residues.

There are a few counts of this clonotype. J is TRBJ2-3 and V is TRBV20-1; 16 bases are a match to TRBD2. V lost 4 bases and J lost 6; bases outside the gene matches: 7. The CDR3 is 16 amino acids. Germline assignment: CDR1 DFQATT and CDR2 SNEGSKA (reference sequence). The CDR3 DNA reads TGCAGTGCTACCGGGACTAGCGGGGGGGCGGAGGATACGCAGTATTTT. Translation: CSATGTSGGAEDTQYF.

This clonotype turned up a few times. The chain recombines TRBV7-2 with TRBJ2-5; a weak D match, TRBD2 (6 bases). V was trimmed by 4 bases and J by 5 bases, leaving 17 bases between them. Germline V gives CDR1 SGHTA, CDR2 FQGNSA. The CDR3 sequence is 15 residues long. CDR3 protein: CASSSTTSGGETQYF. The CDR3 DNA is TGTGCCAGCAGCTCCACTACTAGTGGGGGGGAGACCCAGTACTTC.

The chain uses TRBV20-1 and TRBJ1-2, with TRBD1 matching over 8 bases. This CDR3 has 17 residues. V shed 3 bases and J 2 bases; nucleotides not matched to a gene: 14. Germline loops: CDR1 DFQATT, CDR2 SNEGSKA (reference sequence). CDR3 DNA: TGCAGTGCTAGTGATTCGGACAGGGTCATTCACAACTATGGCTACACCTTC. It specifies CSASDSDRVIHNYGYTF.

The CDR3 sequence: CASSQSSGYEQYF. The DNA for the CDR3 is TGCGCCAGCAGCCAATCCTCGGGGTACGAGCAGTACTTC. The chain carries TRBV4-1 and TRBJ2-7; a weak D match, TRBD2 (5 bases). The germline gives CDR1 MGHRA, CDR2 YSYEKL. The CDR3 length is 13 residues. V was cut by 2 bases and J by 4 bases, with 9 bases left in between.

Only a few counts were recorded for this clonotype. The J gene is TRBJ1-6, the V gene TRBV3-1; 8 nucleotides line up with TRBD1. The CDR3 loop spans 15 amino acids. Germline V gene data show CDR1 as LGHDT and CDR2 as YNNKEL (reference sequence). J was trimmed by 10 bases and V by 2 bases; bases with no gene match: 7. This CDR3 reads CASSQPGQEGSPLHF. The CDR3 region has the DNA TGTGCCAGCAGCCAACCGGGACAGGAAGGATCACCCCTCCACTTT.

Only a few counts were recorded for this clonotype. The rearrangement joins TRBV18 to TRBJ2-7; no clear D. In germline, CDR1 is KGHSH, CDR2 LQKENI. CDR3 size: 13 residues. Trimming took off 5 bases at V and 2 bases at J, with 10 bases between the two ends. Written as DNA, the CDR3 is TGTGCCAGCTCAATACTGAGCACCTACGAGCAGTACTTC. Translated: CASSILSTYEQYF.

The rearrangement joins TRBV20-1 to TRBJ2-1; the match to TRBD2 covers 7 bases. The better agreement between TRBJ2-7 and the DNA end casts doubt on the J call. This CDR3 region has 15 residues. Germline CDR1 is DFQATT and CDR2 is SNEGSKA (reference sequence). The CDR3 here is CSATRRRGSYNEQYF. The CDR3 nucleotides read TGCAGTGCTACTCGGCGGCGGGGGTCTTACAATGAGCAGTACTTC.

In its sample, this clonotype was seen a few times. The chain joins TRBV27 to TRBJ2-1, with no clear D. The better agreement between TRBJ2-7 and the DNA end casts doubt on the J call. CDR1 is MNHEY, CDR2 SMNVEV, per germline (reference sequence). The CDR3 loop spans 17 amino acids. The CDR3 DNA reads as TGTGCCAGCAGTCTCTTCGTCCGGCGGAGAGTCTACAATGAGCAGTACTTC. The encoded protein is CASSLFVRRRVYNEQYF.

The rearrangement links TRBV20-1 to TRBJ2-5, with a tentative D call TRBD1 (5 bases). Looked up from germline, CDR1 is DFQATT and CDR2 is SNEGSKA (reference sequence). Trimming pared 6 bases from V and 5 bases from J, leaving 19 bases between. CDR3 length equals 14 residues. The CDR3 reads CSAAPGGAWETQYF. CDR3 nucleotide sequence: TGCAGTGCCGCTCCCGGTGGGGCATGGGAGACCCAGTACTTC.

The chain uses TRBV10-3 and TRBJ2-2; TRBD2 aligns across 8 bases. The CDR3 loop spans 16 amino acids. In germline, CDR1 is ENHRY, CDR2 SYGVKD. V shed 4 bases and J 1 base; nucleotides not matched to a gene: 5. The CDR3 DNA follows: TGTGCCATCAGTGTTAACGGGGGGGAGAACACCGGGGAGCTGTTTTTT. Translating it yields CAISVNGGENTGELFF.